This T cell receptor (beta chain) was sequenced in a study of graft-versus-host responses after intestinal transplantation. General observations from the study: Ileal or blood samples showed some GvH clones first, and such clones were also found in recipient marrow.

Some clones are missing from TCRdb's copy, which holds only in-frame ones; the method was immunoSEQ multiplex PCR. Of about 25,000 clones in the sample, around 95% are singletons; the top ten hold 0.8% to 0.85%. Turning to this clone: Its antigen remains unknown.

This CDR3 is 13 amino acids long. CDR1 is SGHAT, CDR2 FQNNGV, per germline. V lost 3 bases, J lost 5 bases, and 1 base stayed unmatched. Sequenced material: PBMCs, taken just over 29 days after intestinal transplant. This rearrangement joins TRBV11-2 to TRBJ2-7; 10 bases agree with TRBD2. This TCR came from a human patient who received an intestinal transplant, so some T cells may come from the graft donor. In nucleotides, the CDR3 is TGTGCCAGCAGCTTCGGACTAGCGGACGAGCAGTACTTC. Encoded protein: CASSFGLADEQYF.